This TCR beta chain was captured by sequencing in a study of spatial heterogeneity in lung cancer. Study results and caveats: Higher tumor mutation counts went along with higher counts of expanded intratumoral alpha and beta TCRs.

This CDR3 spans 13 amino acids. Germline CDR1 reads MNHEY; CDR2 reads SVGAGI. The V end lost 5 bases, the J end lost 8 bases, and 12 bases lay between the germline ends. This clonotype is categorized as large (0.1 to 1%). What it recognizes is unknown. Because this beta chain is a stray read in a library intended to capture alpha chains, its abundance should not be given much weight. The time point was: sample taken at primary tumor resection. Unsorted samples of tumor, nontumor lung or frozen PBMC had their whole RNA sequenced. TCRdb processed the 5' RACE reads anew with MiXCR; each CDR3 protein has one entry. Of 1,400 or so distinct CDR3 sequences listed, 10% to 15% are singletons.

This clonotype was obtained from a female donor with early-stage non-small cell lung cancer. The rearrangement links TRBV6-5 to TRBJ1-4; a weak D match, TRBD1 (6 bases). The starting material was lung tumor tissue, obtained at surgery. CDR3 amino acids: CASSTLGGEKLFF. Written as DNA, the CDR3 is TGTGCCAGCAGTACACTAGGGGGGGAAAAACTGTTTTTT.